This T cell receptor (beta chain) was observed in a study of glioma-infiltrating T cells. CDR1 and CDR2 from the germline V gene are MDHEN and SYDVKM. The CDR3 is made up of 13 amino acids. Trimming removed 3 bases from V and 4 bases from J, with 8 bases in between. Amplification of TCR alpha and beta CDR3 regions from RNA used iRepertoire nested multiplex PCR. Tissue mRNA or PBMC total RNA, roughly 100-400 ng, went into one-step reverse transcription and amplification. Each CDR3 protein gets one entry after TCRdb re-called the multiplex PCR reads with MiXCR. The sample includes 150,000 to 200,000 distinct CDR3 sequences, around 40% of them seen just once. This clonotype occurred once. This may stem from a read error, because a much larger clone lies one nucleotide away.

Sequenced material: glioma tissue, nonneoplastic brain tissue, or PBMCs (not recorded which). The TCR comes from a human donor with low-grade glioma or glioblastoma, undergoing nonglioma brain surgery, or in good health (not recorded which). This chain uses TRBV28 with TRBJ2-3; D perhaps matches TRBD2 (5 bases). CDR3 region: CASSFRTADTQYF. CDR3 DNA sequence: TGTGCCAGCAGTTTTAGGACTGCAGATACGCAGTATTTT.